This T cell receptor (beta chain) was captured in a study of blood T cell repertoires in COVID-19. Study-level information: The United States, Italy and Spain supplied acute and convalescent COVID-19 samples. PBMCs, B-cell-depleted T cells, or T cells provided the cDNA or gDNA that made up the material.

Authors' data handling: Nucleated cell number was recorded as an estimate derived from reference gene primer amplification. Clones were read by immunoSEQ multiplex PCR, and TCRdb kept only the in-frame ones, dropping some. V and J calls plus clone size are reproduced from that table; the DNA served to infer D and trimming. Of 150,000 to 200,000 clones in the sample, roughly 85% were seen once. Germline CDR1 is SGHRS and CDR2 is YFSETQ. The CDR3 loop spans 14 amino acids. The V end lost 5 bases, the J end lost 1 base, and 12 bases lay between the germline ends. This sequence originates from a woman aged 25 to 39 with acute or convalescent COVID-19. The specimen was peripheral blood. The chain combines TRBV5-1 with TRBJ1-1; D is perhaps TRBD1 (6 bases). The CDR3 DNA is TGCGCCAGCAGACCGACAGGCGCGAACACTGAAGCTTTCTTT. This gives the protein CASRPTGANTEAFF. The complete variable domain, with remaining parts taken from reference TRBV5-1 and TRBJ1-1, reads KAGVTQTPRYLIKTRGQQVTLSCSPISGHRSVSWYQQTPGQGLQFLFEYFSETQRNKGNFPGRFSGRQFSNSRSEMNVSTLELGDSALYLCASRPTGANTEAFFGQGTRLTVV.